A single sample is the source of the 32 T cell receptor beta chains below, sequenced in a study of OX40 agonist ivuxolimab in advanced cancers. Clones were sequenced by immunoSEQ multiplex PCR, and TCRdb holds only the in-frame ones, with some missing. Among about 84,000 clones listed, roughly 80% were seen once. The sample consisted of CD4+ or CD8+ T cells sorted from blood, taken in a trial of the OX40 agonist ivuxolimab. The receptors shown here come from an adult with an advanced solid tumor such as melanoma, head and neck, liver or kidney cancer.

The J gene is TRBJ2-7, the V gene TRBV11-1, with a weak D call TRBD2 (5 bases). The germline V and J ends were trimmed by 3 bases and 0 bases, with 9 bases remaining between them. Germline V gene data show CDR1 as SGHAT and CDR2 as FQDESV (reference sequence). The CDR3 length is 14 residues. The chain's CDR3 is CASSFAGSSYEQYV. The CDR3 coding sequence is TGTGCCAGCAGCTTTGCGGGCAGCTCCTACGAGCAGTACGTC.

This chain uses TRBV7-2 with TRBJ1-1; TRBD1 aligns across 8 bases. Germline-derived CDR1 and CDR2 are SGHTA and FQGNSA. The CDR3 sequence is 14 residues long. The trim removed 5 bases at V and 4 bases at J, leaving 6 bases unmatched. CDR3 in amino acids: CASSAYTGGTEAFF. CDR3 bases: TGTGCCAGCAGCGCTTATACAGGGGGCACTGAAGCTTTCTTT.

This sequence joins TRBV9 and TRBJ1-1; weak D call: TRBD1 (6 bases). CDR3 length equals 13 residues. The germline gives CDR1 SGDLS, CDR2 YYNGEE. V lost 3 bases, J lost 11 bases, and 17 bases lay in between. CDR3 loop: CASSAQDSGPAFF. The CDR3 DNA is TGTGCCAGCAGCGCCCAGGACAGCGGACCCGCTTTCTTT.

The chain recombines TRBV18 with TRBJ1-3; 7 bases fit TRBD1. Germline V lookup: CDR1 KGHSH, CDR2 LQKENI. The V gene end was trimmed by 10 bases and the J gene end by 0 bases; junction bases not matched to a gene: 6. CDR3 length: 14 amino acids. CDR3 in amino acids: CATEGADSGNTIYF. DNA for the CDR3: TGTGCCACCGAGGGGGCAGACTCTGGAAACACCATATATTTT.

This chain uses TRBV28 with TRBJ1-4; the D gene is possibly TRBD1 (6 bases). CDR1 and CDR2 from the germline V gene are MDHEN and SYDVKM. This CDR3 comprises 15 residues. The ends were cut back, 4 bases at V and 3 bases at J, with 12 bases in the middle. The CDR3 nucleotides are TGTGCCAGCAGTTCTCACAGGGCATCTAATGAAAAACTGTTTTTT. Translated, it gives CASSSHRASNEKLFF. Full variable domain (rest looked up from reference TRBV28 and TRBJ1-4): DVKVTQSSRYLVKRTGEKVFLECVQDMDHENMFWYRQDPGLGLRLIYFSYDVKMKEKGDIPEGYSVSREKKERFSLILESASTNQTSMYLCASSSHRASNEKLFFGSGTQLSVL.

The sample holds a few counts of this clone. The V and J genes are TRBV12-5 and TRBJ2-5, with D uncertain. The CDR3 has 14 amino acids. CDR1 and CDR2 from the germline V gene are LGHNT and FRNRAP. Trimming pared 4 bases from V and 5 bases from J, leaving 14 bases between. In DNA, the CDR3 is TGTGCTAGTGGTTCTCTCGGTGTGGGTGAGACCCAGTACTTC. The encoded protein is CASGSLGVGETQYF.

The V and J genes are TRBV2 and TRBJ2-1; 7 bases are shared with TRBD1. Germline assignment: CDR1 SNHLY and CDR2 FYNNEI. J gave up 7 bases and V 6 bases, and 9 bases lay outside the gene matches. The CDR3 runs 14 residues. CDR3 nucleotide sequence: TGTGCCAGCAGAGGGGGCCCCCTCTCTAATGAGCAGTTCTTC. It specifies CASRGGPLSNEQFF.

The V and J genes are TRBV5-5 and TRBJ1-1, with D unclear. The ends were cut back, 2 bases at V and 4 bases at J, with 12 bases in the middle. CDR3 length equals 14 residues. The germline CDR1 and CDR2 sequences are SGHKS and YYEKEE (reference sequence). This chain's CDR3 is CASSFMDPGTEAFF. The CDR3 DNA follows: TGTGCCAGCAGCTTCATGGACCCCGGCACTGAAGCTTTCTTT.

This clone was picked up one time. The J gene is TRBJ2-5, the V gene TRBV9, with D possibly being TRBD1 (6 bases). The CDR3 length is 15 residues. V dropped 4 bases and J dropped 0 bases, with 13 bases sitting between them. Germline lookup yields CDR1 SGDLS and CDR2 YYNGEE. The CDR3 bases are TGTGCCAGCAGCTCCCGGACAGAACACCAAGAGACCCAGTACTTC. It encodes CASSSRTEHQETQYF.

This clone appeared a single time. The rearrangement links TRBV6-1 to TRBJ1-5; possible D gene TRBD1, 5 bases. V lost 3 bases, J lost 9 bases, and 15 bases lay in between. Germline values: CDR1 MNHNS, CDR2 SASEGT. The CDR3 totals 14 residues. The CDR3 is CASSDSLRGTPQHF. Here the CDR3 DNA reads TGTGCCAGCAGTGATAGCTTGCGGGGGACGCCCCAGCATTTT.

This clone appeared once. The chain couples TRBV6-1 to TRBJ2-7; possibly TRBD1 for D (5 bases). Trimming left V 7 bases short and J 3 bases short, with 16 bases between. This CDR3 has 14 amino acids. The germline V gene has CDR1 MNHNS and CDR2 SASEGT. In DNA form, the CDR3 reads TGTGCCAGCACCCTGAGCCAGGGCGTCTACGAGCAGTACGTC. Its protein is CASTLSQGVYEQYV.

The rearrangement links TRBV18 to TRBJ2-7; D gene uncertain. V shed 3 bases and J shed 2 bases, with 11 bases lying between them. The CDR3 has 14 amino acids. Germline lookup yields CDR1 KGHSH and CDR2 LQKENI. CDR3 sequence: CASSPVYTTYEQYV. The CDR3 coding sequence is TGTGCCAGCTCACCGGTTTACACCACCTACGAGCAGTACGTC.

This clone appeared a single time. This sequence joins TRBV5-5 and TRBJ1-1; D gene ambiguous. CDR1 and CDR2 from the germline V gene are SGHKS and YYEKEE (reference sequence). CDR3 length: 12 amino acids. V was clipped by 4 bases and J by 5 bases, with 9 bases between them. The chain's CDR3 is CASSVSVTEAFF. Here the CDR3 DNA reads TGTGCCAGCAGCGTGTCGGTAACTGAAGCTTTCTTT.

The CDR3 coding sequence is TGTGCCAGCAGCTTGGTAGGCGAGCAGTACTTC. Translating it yields CASSLVGEQYF. This chain connects TRBV7-2 to TRBJ2-7, with unresolved D. The CDR3 is 11 residues long. V gave up 3 bases and J gave up 6 bases, with 6 bases separating them. Germline V lookup: CDR1 SGHTA, CDR2 FQGNSA.

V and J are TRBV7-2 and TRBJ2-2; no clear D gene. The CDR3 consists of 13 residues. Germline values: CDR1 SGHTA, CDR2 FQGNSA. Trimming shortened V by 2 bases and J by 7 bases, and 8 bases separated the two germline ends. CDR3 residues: CASSLNSYGELFF. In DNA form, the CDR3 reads TGTGCCAGCAGCTTAAATTCGTACGGGGAGCTGTTTTTT.

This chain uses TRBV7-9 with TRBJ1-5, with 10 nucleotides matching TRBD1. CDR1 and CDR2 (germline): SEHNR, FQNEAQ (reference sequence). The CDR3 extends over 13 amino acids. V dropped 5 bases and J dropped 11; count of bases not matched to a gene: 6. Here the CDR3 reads CASSAGTGESQHF. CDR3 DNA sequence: TGTGCCAGCAGCGCCGGGACAGGGGAATCCCAGCATTTT.

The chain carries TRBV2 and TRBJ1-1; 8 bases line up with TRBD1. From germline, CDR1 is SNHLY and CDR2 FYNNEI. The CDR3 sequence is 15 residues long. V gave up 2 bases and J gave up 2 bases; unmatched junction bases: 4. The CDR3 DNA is TGTGCCAGCAGTGAAATGGGACAGGCCAACACTGAAGCTTTCTTT. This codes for CASSEMGQANTEAFF.

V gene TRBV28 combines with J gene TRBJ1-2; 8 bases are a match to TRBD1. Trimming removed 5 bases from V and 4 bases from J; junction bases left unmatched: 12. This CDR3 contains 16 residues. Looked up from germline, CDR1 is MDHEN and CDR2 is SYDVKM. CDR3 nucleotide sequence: TGTGCCAGCAGTAACCCCGGGACAGGAGGTAGCTATGGCTACACCTTC. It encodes CASSNPGTGGSYGYTF.

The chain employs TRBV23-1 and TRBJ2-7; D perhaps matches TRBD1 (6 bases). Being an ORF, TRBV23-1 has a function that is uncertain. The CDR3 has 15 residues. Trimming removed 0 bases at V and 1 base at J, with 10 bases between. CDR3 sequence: CASSQSWQGSYEQYV. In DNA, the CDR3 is TGCGCCAGCAGTCAATCATGGCAGGGGTCCTACGAGCAGTACGTC.

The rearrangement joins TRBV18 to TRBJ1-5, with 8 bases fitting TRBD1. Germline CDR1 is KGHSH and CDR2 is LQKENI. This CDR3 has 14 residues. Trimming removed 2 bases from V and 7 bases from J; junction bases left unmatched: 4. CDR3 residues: CASSPSGGEQPQHF. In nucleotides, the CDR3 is TGTGCCAGCTCACCATCAGGGGGCGAGCAGCCCCAGCATTTT.

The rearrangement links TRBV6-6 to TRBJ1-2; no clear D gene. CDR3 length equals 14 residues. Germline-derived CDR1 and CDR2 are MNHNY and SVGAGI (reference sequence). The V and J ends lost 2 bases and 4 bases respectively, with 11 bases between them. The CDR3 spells CASSYLSGGYGYTF. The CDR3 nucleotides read TGTGCCAGCAGTTACCTTTCCGGAGGCTATGGCTACACCTTC.

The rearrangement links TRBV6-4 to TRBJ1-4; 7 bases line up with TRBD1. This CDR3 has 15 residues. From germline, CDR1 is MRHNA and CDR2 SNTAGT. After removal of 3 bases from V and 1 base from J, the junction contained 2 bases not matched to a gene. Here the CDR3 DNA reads TGTGCCAGCAGTGAACAGGGGTTAACTAATGAAAAACTGTTTTTT. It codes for CASSEQGLTNEKLFF.

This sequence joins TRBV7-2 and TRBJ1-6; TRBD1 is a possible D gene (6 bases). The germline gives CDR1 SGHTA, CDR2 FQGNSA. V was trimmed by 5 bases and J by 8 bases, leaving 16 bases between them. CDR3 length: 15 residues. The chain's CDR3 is CASSPQRGGDSPLHF. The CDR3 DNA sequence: TGTGCCAGCAGCCCACAGAGGGGGGGAGATTCACCCCTCCACTTT.

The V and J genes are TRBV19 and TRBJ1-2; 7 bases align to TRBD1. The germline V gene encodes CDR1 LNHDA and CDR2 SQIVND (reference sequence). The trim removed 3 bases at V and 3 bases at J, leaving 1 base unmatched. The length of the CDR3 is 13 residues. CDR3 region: CASSIDRDYGYTF. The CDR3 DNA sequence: TGTGCCAGTAGTATCGACAGGGACTATGGCTACACCTTC.

CDR3 in amino acids: CASHTISGESYNEQFF. The CDR3 bases are TGTGCCAGCCATACTATCAGCGGGGAATCCTACAATGAGCAGTTCTTC. V and J are TRBV19 and TRBJ2-1; 7 bases map to TRBD2. The CDR3 contains 16 residues. Germline V gene lookup returns CDR1 LNHDA and CDR2 SQIVND (reference sequence). J was trimmed by 1 base and V by 9 bases; bases with no gene match: 12. The full variable domain, completed using reference TRBV19 and TRBJ2-1, is DGGITQSPKYLFRKEGQNVTLSCEQNLNHDAMYWYRQDPGQGLRLIYYSQIVNDFQKGDIAEGYSVSREKKESFPLTVTSAQKNPTAFYLCASHTISGESYNEQFFGPGTRLTVL.

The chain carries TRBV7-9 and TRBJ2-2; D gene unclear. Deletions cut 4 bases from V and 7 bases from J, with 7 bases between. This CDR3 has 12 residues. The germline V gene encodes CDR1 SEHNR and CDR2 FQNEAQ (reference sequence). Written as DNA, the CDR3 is TGTGCCAGCAGCTCCGTCGGCGGGGAGCTGTTTTTT. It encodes CASSSVGGELFF.

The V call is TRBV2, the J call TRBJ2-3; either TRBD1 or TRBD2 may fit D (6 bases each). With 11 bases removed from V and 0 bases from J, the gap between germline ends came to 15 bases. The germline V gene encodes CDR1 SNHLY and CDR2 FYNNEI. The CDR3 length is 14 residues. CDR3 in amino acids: CAGKGGISTDTQYF. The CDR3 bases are TGTGCCGGGAAAGGGGGGATTAGCACAGATACGCAGTATTTT.

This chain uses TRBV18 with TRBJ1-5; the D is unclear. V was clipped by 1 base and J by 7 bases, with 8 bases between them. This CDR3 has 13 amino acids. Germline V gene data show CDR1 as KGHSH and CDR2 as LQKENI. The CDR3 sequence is CASSPHWEQPQHF. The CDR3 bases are TGTGCCAGCTCACCACACTGGGAGCAGCCCCAGCATTTT. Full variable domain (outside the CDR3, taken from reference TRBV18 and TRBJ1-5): NAGVMQNPRHLVRRRGQEARLRCSPMKGHSHVYWYRQLPEEGLKFMVYLQKENIIDESGMPKERFSAEFPKEGPSILRIQQVVRGDSAAYFCASSPHWEQPQHFGDGTRLSIL.

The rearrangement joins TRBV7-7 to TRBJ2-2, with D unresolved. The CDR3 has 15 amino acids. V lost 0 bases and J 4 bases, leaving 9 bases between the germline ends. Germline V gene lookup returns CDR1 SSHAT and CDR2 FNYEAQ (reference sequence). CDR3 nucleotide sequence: TGTGCCAGCAGCTTAGCGGTTTCGAGCACCGGGGAGCTGTTTTTT. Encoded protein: CASSLAVSSTGELFF. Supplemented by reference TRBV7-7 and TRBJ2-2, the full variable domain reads GAGVSQSPRYKVTKRGQDVTLRCDPISSHATLYWYQQALGQGPEFLTYFNYEAQPDKSGLPSDRFSAERPEGSISTLTIQRTEQRDSAMYRCASSLAVSSTGELFFGEGSRLTVL.

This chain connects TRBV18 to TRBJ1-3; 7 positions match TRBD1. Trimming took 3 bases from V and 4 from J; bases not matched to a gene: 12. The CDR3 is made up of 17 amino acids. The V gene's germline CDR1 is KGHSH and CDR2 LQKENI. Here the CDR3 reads CASSPQGGGFFGNTIYF. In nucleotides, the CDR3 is TGTGCCAGCTCACCCCAGGGAGGGGGCTTTTTCGGAAACACCATATATTTT.

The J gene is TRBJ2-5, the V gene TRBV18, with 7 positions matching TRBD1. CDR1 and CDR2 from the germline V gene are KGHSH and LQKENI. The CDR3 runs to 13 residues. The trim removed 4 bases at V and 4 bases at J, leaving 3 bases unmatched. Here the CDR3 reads CASSLNRGETQYF. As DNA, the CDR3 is TGTGCCAGCTCACTCAACAGGGGAGAGACCCAGTACTTC.

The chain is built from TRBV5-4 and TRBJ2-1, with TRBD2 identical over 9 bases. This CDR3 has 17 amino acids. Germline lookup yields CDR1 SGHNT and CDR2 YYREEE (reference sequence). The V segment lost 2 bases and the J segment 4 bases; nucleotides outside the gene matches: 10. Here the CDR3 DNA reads TGTGCCAGCAGCTTTGGGCTTAGCGGGGGAAGTTACAATGAGCAGTTCTTC. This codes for CASSFGLSGGSYNEQFF.